This record concerns one T cell receptor beta chain sequence. Its antigen remains unidentified. This table comes from immunoSEQ multiplex PCR, and its TCRdb copy is limited to in-frame clones, with some not included. The profile covers roughly 130,000 clones, with roughly 86% appearing a single time and about 3.7% taken by the ten largest. This CDR3 is 15 amino acids long. V shed 3 bases, J shed 1 base, and the junction held 5 bases outside the gene matches. The germline CDR1 and CDR2 sequences are SGHRS and YFSETQ. The donors were members of the validation cohort, which comprised more than 90 subjects and was separate from the first cohort of more than 500 subjects. The source of the sample is a study of cytomegalovirus exposure and HLA in healthy donors. The study, taken as a whole, reports: It was reported that the classifier diagnosed cytomegalovirus status with high specificity and sensitivity in both the original and validation cohorts. Researchers catalogued some 160 TCR beta chains as cytomegalovirus-associated.

This sequence was found in a man younger than 40 in good health and CMV-seronegative. The chain has TRBV5-1 and TRBJ2-5; 8 bases align to TRBD1. Material: PBMCs. The CDR3 protein is CASSSGQGVQETQYF. The DNA for the CDR3 is TGCGCCAGCAGCTCCGGACAGGGCGTCCAAGAGACCCAGTACTTC.